Described below is a single TCR beta chain sequence and its context. These data belong to a study of preoperative IRX-2 immunotherapy in early breast cancer. This table comes from immunoSEQ multiplex PCR, and its TCRdb copy is limited to in-frame clones, with some not included. The data show roughly 10,000 clones, roughly 80% seen once. Treatment here: preoperative locoregional IRX-2 cytokine immunotherapy. Preoperative locoregional IRX-2 cytokine immunotherapy was tested in the phase Ib source study. This material consisted of lymph node tissue, taken before IRX-2 immunotherapy. The clonotype comes from a human donor with breast cancer.

CDR3 DNA: TGCGCCAGCAGCTTGGGGGGGACTATGAACACTGAAGCTTTCTTT. This sequence encodes CASSLGGTMNTEAFF. The V call is TRBV5-1, the J call TRBJ1-1; TRBD1 might be the D (5 bases). CDR3 size: 15 residues. CDR1 SGHRS and CDR2 YFSETQ come from the germline V gene. Trimming stripped 0 bases from V and 0 bases from J, with 9 bases between.